This T cell receptor (beta chain) was documented in a study of cytomegalovirus exposure and HLA in healthy donors. Concerning this clone itself: Its matching antigen is unknown.

Study findings and constraints: When the data were analyzed later, several of the most significant clusters appeared to be linked to common viral pathogens. Productive rates of about 90% or about 30% were seen for most TCR beta V segments in an earlier analysis.

There were likely unrecorded immune exposures, though donors were nominally healthy when sampled. PCR amplification relied on 60 Vbeta primers (plus 13 Jbeta primers). TCRdb's table, derived via immunoSEQ multiplex PCR, lists solely in-frame clones and lacks some. Among 150,000 to 200,000 clones, roughly 85% were seen once, and the ten largest hold about 0.93%. V trimming: 0 bases; J trimming: 6 bases; junction bases outside the gene matches: 5. Germline V gives CDR1 SGHAT, CDR2 FQDESV (reference sequence). This CDR3 has 15 amino acids. The chain links TRBV11-1 to TRBJ2-1; the match to TRBD1 covers 7 bases. The sequence was collected from a woman in her 50s in good health and CMV-seropositive. Specimen: PBMCs. CDR3 in amino acids: CASSLAMRGLNEQFF. Written as DNA, the CDR3 is TGTGCCAGCAGCTTAGCGATGAGGGGGCTCAATGAGCAGTTCTTC.